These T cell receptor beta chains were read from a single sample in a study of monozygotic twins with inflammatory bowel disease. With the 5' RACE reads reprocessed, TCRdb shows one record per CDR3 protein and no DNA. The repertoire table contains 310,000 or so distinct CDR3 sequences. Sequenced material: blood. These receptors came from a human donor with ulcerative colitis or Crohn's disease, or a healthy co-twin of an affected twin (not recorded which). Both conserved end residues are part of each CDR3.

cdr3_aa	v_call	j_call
CASSIVAGQTYEQYF	TRBV19	TRBJ2-7
CASSQDPRADGYTF	TRBV4-3	TRBJ1-2
CASSPDRGTRSYEQYF	TRBV12-3/TRBV12-4	TRBJ2-7
CASSQRDFSTGELFF	TRBV4-2	TRBJ2-2
CASSVRLNGYTF	TRBV6-1	TRBJ1-2
CASSLDRQGGNEKLFF	TRBV5-1	TRBJ1-4
CATSGDPGLRNNEQFF	TRBV24-1	TRBJ2-1
CASTVRGGDNEQFF	TRBV19	TRBJ2-1
CASTRGGVPRSGELFF	TRBV12-3/TRBV12-4	TRBJ2-2
CASSLPDWTGVTEAFF	TRBV5-1	TRBJ1-1
CASSNGALRGGNTIYF	TRBV4-1	TRBJ1-3
CSARDMEGLVSYEQYF	TRBV20-1	TRBJ2-7
CSVDRGDYGYTF	TRBV29-1	TRBJ1-2
CASQRGQETQYF	TRBV3-1	TRBJ2-5
CASSSQVVNTEAFF	TRBV3-1	TRBJ1-1
CASSSLTSGGTGELFF	TRBV6-5	TRBJ2-2
CASSVVADYGYTF	TRBV9	TRBJ1-2
CASSRERQETQYF	TRBV10-2	TRBJ2-5
CASRSSDSPLHF	TRBV3-1	TRBJ1-6
CASSPASTEFGQPQHF	TRBV18	TRBJ1-5
CASSSSGTAKNIQYF	TRBV5-1	TRBJ2-4
CASSFDREVYGYTF	TRBV12-3/TRBV12-4	TRBJ1-2
CASSLGTVYQPQHF	TRBV5-8	TRBJ1-5
CASSLEPNSYEQYF	TRBV2	TRBJ2-7
CSAQLVRGEQFF	TRBV29-1	TRBJ2-1
CASSLGGLDSSEQFF	TRBV5-1	TRBJ2-1
CASSQESRTGELDTQYF	TRBV4-3	TRBJ2-3
CASSWKTGGMNTEAFF	TRBV11-2	TRBJ1-1
CASSLALVTSSAYEQYF	TRBV7-9	TRBJ2-7
CASSLLQGSYGYTF	TRBV7-8	TRBJ1-2
CASSLAASGSLTGELFF	TRBV7-9	TRBJ2-2
CASSYRAANQPQHF	TRBV6-2/TRBV6-3	TRBJ1-5
CASSLGGIGRFF	TRBV7-9	TRBJ2-1